This T cell receptor (beta chain) was captured in a study of blood T cell repertoires in COVID-19. Study-wide background: T cells, B-cell-depleted T cells, or PBMCs provided the cDNA or gDNA that served as material.

V dropped 2 bases and J dropped 2 bases, with 9 bases sitting between them. This CDR3 is 14 amino acids long. Germline assignment: CDR1 LGHNA and CDR2 YSLEER. Seattle patient enrollment occurred during active infection, with longitudinal follow-up thereafter. Method: immunoSEQ multiplex PCR; TCRdb's copy keeps in-frame clones and lacks some. The sample shows a few hundred thousand clones, 85% to 90% of them seen only once. The sequencing sample was made of peripheral blood. V is TRBV4-3 and J is TRBJ1-1, with no clear D. The sequence derives from an older woman with COVID-19, enrolled during active disease. The CDR3 is CASSQTMTNTEAFF. CDR3 nucleotides: TGCGCCAGCAGCCAAACTATGACCAACACTGAAGCTTTCTTT.